This T cell receptor (beta chain) was identified in a study of blood T cells in healthy people across ages. The wider study: About one barcoded beta molecule per two T cells came from capture by template switching. Study-wide results and caveats: Roughly linear declines in TCR beta diversity per million T cells occurred with age. One million T cells yielded diversity estimates that were considered underestimates.

Points on this clonotype: Its antigen remains unidentified.

With a J-beta primer mix and a sample-barcoded 5' primer, a second PCR ran about 6 to 11 cycles. A template-switch adaptor that had 12 random nucleotides put a tag on each cDNA molecule. Each CDR3 protein is one row after TCRdb ran MiXCR on the 5' RACE reads. The repertoire holds some 640,000 distinct CDR3 sequences, about half seen once, with around 32% in the top ten. CDR1 and CDR2 (germline): DFQATT, SNEGSKA (reference sequence). This CDR3 spans 15 amino acids. V lost 6 bases and J lost 5; bases outside the gene matches: 13. The chain carries TRBV20-1 and TRBJ1-2, with TRBD1 matching over 9 bases. Sample: blood. The receptor was isolated from a woman between 55 and 75 years old in good health. The CDR3 here is CSAFPGQGMGYGYTF. The CDR3 DNA follows: TGCAGTGCCTTCCCCGGACAGGGGATGGGGTATGGCTACACCTTC.